This T cell receptor beta chain stems from a study of T cell changes during pregnancy in multiple sclerosis. The CDR3 has 10 amino acids. V lost 6 bases to trimming and J lost 8 bases, with 7 bases between them. Germline V gene sequence: CDR1 MNHNS, CDR2 SASEGT. The data were produced by immunoSEQ multiplex PCR, yet TCRdb's version contains in-frame clones alone and is incomplete. The repertoire has about 51,000 clones, approximately 92% of them found once; the top ten carry around 0.61%. The chain recombines TRBV6-1 with TRBJ1-2; D unclear. This specimen consisted of CD4+ T cells from peripheral blood mononuclear cells, obtained in the third trimester of pregnancy. The sequence was collected from a female donor with multiple sclerosis, enrolled in a pregnancy study. The CDR3 is CASRGGGYTF. The CDR3 region has the DNA TGTGCCAGCAGGGGAGGCGGCTACACCTTC.